What follows is one T cell receptor beta chain and its context. The V and J ends lost 1 base and 7 bases, in that order; junction bases with no gene match: 15. This CDR3 has 17 residues. The germline V gene has CDR1 LGHDT and CDR2 YNNKEL (reference sequence). TCRdb recomputed calls from the 5' RACE reads with MiXCR, one row per CDR3 protein. The top ten hold 3% to 3.5% of the sample, which has approximately 60,000 distinct CDR3 sequences, more than 25% seen once. The chain combines TRBV3-1 with TRBJ1-1; 7 bases map to TRBD1. The sequencing input was tumor-infiltrating memory CD4+ T cells sorted from the breast tumor. Subset indicated: memory CD4+ T cells, CD4+CD45RO+CD25-. The clonotype originates from a female donor with breast cancer. The CDR3 coding sequence is TGTGCCAGCAGCCAAGTTAGTTCGGGCAGGGGGTCGAGTGAAGCTTTCTTT. This translates into CASSQVSSGRGSSEAFF.